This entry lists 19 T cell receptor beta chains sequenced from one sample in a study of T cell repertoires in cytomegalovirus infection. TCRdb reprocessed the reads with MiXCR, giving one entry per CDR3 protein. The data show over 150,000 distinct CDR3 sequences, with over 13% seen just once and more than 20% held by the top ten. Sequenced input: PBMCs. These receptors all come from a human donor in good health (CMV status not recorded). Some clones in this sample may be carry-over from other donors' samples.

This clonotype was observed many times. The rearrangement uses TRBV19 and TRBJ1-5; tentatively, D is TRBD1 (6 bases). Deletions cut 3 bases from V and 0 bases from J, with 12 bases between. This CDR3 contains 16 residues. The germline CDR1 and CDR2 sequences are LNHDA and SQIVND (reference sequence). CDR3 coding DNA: TGTGCCAGTAGTATCTATGCAGGGGATAGCAATCAGCCCCAGCATTTT. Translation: CASSIYAGDSNQPQHF.

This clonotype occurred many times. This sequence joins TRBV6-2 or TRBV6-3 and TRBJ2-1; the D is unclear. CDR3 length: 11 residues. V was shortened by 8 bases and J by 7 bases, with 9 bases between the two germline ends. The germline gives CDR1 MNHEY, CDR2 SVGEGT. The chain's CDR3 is CASSAPNEQFF. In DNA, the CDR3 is TGTGCCAGCTCCGCCCCGAATGAGCAGTTCTTC.

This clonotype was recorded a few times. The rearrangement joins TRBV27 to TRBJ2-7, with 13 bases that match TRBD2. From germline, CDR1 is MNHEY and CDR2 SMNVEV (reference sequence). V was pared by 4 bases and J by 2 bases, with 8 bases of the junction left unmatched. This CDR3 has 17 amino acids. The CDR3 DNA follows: TGTGCCAGCAGTTGCCAAAGGACTAGCGGGAGAACCTACGAGCAGTACTTC. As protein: CASSCQRTSGRTYEQYF.

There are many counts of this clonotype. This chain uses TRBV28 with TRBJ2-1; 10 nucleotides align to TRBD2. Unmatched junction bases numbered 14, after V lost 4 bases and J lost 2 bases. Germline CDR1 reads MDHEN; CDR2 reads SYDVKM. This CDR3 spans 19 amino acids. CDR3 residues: CASSSDSFIAGGAYNEQFF. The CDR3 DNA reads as TGTGCCAGCAGTTCCGACTCCTTTATAGCGGGAGGAGCCTACAATGAGCAGTTCTTC.

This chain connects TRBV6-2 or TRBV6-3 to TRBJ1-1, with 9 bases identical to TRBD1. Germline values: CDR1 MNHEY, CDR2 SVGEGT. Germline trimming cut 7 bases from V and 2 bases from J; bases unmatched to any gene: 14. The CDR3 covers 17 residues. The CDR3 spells CASKGQGRFLPNTEAFF. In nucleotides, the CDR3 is TGTGCCAGCAAAGGACAGGGGCGTTTCCTACCCAACACTGAAGCTTTCTTT.

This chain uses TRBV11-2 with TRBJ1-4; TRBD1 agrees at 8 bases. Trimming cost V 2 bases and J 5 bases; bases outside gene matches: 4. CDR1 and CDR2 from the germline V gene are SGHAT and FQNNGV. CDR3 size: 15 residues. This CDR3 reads CASSLSRGLNEKLFF. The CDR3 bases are TGTGCCAGCAGCTTATCCAGGGGGCTAAATGAAAAACTGTTTTTT.

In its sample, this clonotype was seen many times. The CDR3 spells CASSTRDSPLAKNIQYF. CDR3 nucleotides: TGTGCCAGCAGTACCCGGGACAGTCCTCTAGCCAAAAACATTCAGTACTTC. The V and J genes are TRBV28 and TRBJ2-4, with TRBD1 matching over 7 bases. Germline trimming cut 5 bases from V and 0 bases from J; bases unmatched to any gene: 10. The CDR3 has 17 amino acids. The germline gives CDR1 MDHEN, CDR2 SYDVKM.

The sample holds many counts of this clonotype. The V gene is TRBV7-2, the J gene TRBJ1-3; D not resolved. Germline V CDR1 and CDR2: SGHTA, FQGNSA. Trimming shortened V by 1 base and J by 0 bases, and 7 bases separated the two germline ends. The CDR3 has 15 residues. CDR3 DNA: TGTGCCAGCAGCTTAGACTACCGCTCTGGAAACACCATATATTTT. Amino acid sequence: CASSLDYRSGNTIYF.

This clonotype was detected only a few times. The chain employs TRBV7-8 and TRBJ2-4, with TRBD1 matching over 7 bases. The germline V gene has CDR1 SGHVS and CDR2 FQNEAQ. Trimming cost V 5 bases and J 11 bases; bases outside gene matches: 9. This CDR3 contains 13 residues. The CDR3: CASSPGGSEFQYF. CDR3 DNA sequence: TGTGCCAGCAGCCCAGGGGGTTCGGAATTTCAGTACTTC.

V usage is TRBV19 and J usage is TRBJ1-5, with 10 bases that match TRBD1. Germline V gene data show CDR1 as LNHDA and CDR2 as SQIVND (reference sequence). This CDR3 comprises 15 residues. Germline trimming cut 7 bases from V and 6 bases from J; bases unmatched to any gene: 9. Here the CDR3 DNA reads TGTGCCAGTACCAGGACAGGGGGTGCGGTTCAGCCCCAGCATTTT. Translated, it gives CASTRTGGAVQPQHF.

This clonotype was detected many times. The CDR3 nucleotides are TGTGCCAGCAGCTTAGCTCAGCGGCCACGCACTGAAGCTTTCTTT. It is translated as CASSLAQRPRTEAFF. The chain employs TRBV7-9 and TRBJ1-1; D is ambiguous. Germline V gene lookup returns CDR1 SEHNR and CDR2 FQNEAQ (reference sequence). V was shortened by 0 bases and J by 4 bases, with 12 bases between the two germline ends. This CDR3 has 15 residues.

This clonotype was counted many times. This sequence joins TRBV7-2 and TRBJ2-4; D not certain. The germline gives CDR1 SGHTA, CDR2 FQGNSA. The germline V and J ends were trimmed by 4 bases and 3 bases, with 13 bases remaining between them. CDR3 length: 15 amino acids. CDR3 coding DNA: TGTGCCAGCAGCTCCCCTTCCGGCTTCAAAAACATTCAGTACTTC. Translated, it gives CASSSPSGFKNIQYF.

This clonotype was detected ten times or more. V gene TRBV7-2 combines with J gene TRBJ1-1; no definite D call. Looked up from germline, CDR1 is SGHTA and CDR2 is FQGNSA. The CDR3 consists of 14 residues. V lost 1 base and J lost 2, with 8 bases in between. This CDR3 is CASSLVLQNTEAFF. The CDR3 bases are TGTGCCAGCAGCTTAGTACTACAAAACACTGAAGCTTTCTTT.

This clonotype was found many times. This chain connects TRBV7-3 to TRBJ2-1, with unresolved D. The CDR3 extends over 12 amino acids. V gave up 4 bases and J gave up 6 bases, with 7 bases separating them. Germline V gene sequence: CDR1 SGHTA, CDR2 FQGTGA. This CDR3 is CASSSPPNEQFF. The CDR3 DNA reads TGTGCCAGCAGCTCTCCACCCAATGAGCAGTTCTTC.

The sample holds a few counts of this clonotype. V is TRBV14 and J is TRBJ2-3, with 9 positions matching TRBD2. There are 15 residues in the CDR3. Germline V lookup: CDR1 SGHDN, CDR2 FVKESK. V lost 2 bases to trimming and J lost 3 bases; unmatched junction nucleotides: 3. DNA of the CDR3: TGTGCCAGCAGCCAACGAAGCGGGAGGACAGATACGCAGTATTTT. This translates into CASSQRSGRTDTQYF. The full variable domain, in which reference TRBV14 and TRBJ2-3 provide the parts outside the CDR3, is EAGVTQFPSHSVIEKGQTVTLRCDPISGHDNLYWYRRVMGKEIKFLLHFVKESKQDESGMPNNRFLAERTGGTYSTLKVQPAELEDSGVYFCASSQRSGRTDTQYFGPGTRLTVL.

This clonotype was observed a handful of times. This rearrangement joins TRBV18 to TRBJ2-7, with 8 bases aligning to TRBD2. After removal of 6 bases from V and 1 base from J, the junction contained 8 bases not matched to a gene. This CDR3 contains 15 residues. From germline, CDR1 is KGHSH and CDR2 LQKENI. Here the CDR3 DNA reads TGTGCCAGCTCTCGGCCCGGGACTAGTTCCTACGAGCAGTACTTC. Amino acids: CASSRPGTSSYEQYF.

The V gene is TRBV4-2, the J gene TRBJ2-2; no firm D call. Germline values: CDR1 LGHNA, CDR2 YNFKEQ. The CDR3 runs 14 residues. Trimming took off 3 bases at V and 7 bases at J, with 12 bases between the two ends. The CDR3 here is CASSHLESGGELFF. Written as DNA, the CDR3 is TGTGCCAGCAGCCATTTGGAGAGTGGCGGGGAGCTGTTTTTT.

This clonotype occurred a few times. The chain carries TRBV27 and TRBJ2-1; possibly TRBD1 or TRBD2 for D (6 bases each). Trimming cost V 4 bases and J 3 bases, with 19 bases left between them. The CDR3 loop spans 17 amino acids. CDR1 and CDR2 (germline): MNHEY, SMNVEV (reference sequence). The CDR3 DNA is TGTGCCAGCAGTTCAGACGGGGGCCCGAAATTCTACAATGAGCAGTTCTTC. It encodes CASSSDGGPKFYNEQFF.

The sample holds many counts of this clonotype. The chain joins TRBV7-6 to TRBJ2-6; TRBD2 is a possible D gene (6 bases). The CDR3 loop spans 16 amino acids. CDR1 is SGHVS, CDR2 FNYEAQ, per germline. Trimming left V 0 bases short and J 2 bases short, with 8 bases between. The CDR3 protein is CASSLARGAGANVLTF. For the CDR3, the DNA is TGTGCCAGCAGCTTAGCGCGCGGGGCTGGGGCCAACGTCCTGACTTTC.